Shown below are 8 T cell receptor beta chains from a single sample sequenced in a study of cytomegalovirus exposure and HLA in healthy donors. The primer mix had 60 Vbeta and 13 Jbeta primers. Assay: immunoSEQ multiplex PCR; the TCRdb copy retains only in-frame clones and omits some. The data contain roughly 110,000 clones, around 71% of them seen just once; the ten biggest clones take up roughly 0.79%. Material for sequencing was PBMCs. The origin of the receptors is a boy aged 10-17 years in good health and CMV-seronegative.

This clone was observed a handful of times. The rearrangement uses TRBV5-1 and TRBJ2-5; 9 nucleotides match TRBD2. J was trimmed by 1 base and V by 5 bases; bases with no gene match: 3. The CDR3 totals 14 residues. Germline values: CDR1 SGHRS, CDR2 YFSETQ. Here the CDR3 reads CASRRSGGQETQYF. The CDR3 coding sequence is TGCGCCAGCAGACGTAGCGGGGGCCAAGAGACCCAGTACTTC. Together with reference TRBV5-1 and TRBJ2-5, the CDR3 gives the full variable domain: KAGVTQTPRYLIKTRGQQVTLSCSPISGHRSVSWYQQTPGQGLQFLFEYFSETQRNKGNFPGRFSGRQFSNSRSEMNVSTLELGDSALYLCASRRSGGQETQYFGPGTRLLVL.

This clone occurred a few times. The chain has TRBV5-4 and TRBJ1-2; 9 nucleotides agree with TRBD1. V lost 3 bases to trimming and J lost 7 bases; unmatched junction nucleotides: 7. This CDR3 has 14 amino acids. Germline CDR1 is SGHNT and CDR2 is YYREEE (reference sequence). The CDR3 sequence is CASSYTGGATGYTF. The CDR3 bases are TGTGCCAGCAGCTACACAGGGGGCGCAACTGGCTACACCTTC.

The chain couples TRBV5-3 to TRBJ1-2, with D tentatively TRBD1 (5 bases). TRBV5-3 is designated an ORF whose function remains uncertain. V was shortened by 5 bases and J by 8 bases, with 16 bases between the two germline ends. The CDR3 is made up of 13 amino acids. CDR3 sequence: CARRRNTGPGYTF. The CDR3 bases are TGTGCCAGAAGACGAAACACAGGCCCGGGCTACACCTTC.

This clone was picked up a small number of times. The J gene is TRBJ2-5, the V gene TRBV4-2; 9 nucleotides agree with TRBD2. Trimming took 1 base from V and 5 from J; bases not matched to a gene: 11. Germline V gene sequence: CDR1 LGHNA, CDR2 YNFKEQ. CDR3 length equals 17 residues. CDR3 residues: CASSQGRGAGGSETQYF. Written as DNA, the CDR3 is TGTGCCAGCAGCCAAGGGCGGGGAGCGGGAGGATCGGAGACCCAGTACTTC.

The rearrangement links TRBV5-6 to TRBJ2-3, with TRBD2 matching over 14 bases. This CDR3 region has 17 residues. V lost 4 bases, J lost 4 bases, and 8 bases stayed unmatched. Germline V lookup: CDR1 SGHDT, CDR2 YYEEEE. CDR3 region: CASSRLAGGMLADTQYF. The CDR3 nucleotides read TGTGCCAGCAGCCGACTAGCGGGGGGGATGTTAGCAGATACGCAGTATTTT.

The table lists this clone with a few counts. The chain's CDR3 is CASFSRVGQLNYGYTF. Written as DNA, the CDR3 is TGTGCCAGCTTCTCTAGGGTAGGACAGCTGAACTATGGCTACACCTTC. The V gene is TRBV5-6, the J gene TRBJ1-2; a possible D gene is TRBD1 (6 bases). This CDR3 contains 16 residues. Germline V gene data show CDR1 as SGHDT and CDR2 as YYEEEE. The V and J ends lost 7 bases and 2 bases respectively, with 21 bases between them.

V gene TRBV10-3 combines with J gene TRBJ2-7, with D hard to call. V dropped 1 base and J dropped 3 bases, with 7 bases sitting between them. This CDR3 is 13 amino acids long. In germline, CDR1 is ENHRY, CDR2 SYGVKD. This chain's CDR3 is CAISEWANYEQYF. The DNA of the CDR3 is TGTGCCATCAGTGAGTGGGCCAACTACGAGCAGTACTTC.

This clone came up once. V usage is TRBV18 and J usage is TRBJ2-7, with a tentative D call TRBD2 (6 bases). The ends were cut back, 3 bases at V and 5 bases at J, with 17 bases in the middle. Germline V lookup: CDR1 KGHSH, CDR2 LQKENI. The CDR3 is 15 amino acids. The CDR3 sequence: CASSPNGLSSDEQYF. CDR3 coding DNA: TGTGCCAGCTCACCGAATGGACTAAGTTCGGACGAGCAGTACTTC.